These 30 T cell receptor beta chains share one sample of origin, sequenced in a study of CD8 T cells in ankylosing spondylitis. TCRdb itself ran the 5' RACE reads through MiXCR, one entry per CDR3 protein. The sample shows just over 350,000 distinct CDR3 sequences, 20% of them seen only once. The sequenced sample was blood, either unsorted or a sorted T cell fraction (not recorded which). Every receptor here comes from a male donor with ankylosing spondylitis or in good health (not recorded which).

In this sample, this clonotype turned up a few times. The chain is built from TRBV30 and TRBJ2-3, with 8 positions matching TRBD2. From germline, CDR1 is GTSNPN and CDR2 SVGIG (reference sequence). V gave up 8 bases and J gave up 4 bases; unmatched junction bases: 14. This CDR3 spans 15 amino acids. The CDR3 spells CALVPGSGESDTQYF. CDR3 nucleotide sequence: TGTGCCCTGGTCCCAGGTAGCGGGGAGTCAGATACGCAGTATTTT.

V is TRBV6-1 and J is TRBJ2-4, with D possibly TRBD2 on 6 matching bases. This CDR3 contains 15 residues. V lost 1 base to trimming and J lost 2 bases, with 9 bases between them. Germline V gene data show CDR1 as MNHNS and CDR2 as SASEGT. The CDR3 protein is CASSEGGETKNIQYF. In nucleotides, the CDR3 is TGTGCCAGCAGTGAAGGGGGGGAGACCAAAAACATTCAGTACTTC.

Written as DNA, the CDR3 is TGTGCCAGCAGTGAAGACGGGACAGGGAGTAGAGAGCAGTACTTC. Its translation: CASSEDGTGSREQYF. This chain uses TRBV6-1 with TRBJ2-7, with 9 bases identical to TRBD1. This CDR3 region has 15 residues. Germline V gene sequence: CDR1 MNHNS, CDR2 SASEGT. The V gene end was trimmed by 1 base and the J gene end by 7 bases; junction bases not matched to a gene: 8.

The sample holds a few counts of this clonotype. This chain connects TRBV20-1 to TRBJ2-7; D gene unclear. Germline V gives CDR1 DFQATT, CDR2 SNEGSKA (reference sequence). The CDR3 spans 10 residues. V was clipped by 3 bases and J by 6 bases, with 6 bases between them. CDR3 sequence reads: CSARGGEQYF. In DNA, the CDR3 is TGCAGTGCTAGGGGCGGCGAGCAGTACTTC.

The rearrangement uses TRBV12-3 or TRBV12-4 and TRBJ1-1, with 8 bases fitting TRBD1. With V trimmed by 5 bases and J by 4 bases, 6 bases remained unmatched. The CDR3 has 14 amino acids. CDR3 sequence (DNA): TGTGCCAGCAGTACCCGACAGGGGAGCACTGAAGCTTTCTTT. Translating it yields CASSTRQGSTEAFF.

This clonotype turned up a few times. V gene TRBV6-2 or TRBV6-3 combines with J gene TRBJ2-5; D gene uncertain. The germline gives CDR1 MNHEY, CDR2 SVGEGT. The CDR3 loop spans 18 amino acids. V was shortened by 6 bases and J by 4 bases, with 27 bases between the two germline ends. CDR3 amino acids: CASSISDIWVAPLETQYF. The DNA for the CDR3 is TGTGCCAGCAGCATATCCGATATCTGGGTGGCACCCCTAGAGACCCAGTACTTC.

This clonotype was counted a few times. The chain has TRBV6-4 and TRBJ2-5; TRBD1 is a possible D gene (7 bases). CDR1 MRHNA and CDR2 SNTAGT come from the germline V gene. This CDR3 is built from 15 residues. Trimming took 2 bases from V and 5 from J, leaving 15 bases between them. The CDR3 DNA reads TGTGCCAGCAGTGACGGGCAGGGGGGTCCGGAGACCCAGTACTTC. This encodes CASSDGQGGPETQYF.

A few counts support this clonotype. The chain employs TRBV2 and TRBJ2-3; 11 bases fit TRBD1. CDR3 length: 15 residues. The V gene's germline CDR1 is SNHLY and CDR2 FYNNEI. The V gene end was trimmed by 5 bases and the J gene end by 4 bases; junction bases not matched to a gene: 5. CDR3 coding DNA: TGTGCCAGCAGTCCGGGACAGGGGGGGGCAGATACGCAGTATTTT. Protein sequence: CASSPGQGGADTQYF.

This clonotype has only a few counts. The CDR3 reads CASSPTGSGEQFF. The CDR3 bases are TGTGCCAGCAGTCCGACAGGGTCGGGAGAGCAGTTCTTC. The genes are TRBV7-7 and TRBJ2-1, with 7 bases fitting TRBD1. The CDR3 sequence is 13 residues long. Trimming cost V 6 bases and J 10 bases; bases outside gene matches: 9. Looked up from germline, CDR1 is SSHAT and CDR2 is FNYEAQ (reference sequence).

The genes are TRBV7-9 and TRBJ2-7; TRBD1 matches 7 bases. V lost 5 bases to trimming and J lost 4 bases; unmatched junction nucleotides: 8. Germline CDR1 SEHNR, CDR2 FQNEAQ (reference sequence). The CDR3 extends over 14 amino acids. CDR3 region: CASSPRDSAYEQYF. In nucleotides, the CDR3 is TGTGCCAGCAGCCCCAGGGACAGTGCATACGAGCAGTACTTC.

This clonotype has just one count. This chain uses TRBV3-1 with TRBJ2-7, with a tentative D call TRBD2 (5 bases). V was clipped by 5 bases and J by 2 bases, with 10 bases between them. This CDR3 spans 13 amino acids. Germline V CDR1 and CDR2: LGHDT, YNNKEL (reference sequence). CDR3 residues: CASSYARAYEQYF. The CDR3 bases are TGTGCCAGCAGCTACGCGAGGGCCTACGAGCAGTACTTC.

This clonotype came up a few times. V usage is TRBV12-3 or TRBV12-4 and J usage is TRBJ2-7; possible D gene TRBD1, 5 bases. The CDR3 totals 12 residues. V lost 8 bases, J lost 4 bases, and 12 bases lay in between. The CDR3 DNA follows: TGTGCCAGCTCTGTACAGGTTTACGAGCAGTACTTC. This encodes CASSVQVYEQYF.

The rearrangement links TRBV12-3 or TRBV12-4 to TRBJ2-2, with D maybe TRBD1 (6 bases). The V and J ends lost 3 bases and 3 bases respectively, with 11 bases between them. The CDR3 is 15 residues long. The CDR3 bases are TGTGCCAGCAGTTTCCGGACAGCCGACACCGGGGAGCTGTTTTTT. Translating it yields CASSFRTADTGELFF.

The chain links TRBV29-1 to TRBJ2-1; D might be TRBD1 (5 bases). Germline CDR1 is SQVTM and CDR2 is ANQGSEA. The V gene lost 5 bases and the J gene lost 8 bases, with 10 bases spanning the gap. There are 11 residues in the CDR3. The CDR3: CSVRQLDEQFF. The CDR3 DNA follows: TGCAGCGTTAGACAGCTCGATGAGCAGTTCTTC.

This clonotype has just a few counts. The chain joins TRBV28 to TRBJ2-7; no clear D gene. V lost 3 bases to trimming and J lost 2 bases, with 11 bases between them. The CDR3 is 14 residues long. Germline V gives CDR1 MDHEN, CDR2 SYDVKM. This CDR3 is CASSLRASTYEQYF. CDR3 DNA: TGTGCCAGCAGTTTGCGTGCCAGCACCTACGAGCAGTACTTC.

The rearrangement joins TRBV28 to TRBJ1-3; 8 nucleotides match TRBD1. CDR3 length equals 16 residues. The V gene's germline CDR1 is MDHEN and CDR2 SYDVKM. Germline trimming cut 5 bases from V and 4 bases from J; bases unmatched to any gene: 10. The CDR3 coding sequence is TGTGCCAGCAGTCTACCCGTCAGGGGGCCAGGAAACACCATATATTTT. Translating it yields CASSLPVRGPGNTIYF.

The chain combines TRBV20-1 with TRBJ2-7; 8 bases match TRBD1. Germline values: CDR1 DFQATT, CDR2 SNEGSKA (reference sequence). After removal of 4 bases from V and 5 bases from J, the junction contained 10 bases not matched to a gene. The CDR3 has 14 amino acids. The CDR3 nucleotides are TGCAGTGCTACCGAGCAGGGGGCGCGGGACGAGCAGTACTTC. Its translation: CSATEQGARDEQYF.

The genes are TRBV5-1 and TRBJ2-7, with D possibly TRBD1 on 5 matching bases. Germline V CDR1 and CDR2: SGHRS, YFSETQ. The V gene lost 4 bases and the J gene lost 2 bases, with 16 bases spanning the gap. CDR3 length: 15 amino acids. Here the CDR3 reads CASSNPSDRPYEQYF. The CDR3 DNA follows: TGCGCCAGCAGCAATCCAAGTGACAGACCCTACGAGCAGTACTTC.

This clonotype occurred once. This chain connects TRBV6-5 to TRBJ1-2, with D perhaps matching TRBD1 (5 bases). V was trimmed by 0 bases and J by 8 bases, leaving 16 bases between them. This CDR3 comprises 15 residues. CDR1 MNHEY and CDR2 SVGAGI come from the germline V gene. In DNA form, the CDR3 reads TGTGCCAGCAGTTACTCACCCGGGACCGAGTTGGGCTACACCTTC. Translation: CASSYSPGTELGYTF.

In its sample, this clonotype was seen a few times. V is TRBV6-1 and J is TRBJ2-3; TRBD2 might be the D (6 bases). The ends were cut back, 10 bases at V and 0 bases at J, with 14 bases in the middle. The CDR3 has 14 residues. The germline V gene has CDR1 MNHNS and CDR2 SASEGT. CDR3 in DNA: TGTGCCACCCAACCCCGGGGGAGCACAGATACGCAGTATTTT. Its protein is CATQPRGSTDTQYF.

For the CDR3, the DNA is TGTGCCAGCAGCGAGGGAATAGCGGTGACAGATACGCAGTATTTT. Translated, it gives CASSEGIAVTDTQYF. This chain links TRBV9 with TRBJ2-3; TRBD2 is a possible D gene (6 bases). With 3 bases removed from V and 3 bases from J, the gap between germline ends came to 14 bases. CDR1 and CDR2 from the germline V gene are SGDLS and YYNGEE. CDR3 length equals 15 residues.

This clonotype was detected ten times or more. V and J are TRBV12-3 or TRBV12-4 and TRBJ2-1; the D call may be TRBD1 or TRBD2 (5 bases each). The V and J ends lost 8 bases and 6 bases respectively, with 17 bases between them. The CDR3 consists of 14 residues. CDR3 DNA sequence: TGTGCCAGCTGGGGACCCGTGTTGGGCAATGAGCAGTTCTTC. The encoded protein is CASWGPVLGNEQFF.

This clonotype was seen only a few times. CDR3 amino acids: CASSPRDRVAGYTF. The CDR3, as DNA: TGTGCCAGCAGTCCCCGGGACAGGGTGGCTGGCTACACCTTC. The J gene is TRBJ1-2, the V gene TRBV12-3 or TRBV12-4, with 9 nucleotides matching TRBD1. V was pared by 5 bases and J by 7 bases, with 8 bases of the junction left unmatched. The CDR3 length is 14 residues.

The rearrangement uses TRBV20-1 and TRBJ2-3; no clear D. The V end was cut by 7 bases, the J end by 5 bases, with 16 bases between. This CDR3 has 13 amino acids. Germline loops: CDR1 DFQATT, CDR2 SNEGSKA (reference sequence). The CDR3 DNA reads TGCAGTGTTAAGGCAGTTAGGCTAGATACGCAGTATTTT. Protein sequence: CSVKAVRLDTQYF.

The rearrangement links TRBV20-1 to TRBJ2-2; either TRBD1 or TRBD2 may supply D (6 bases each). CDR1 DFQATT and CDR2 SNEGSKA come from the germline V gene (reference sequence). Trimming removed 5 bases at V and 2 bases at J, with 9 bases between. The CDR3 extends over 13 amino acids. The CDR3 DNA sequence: TGCAGTGCTGGGGGGCCCAACACCGGGGAGCTGTTTTTT. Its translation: CSAGGPNTGELFF.

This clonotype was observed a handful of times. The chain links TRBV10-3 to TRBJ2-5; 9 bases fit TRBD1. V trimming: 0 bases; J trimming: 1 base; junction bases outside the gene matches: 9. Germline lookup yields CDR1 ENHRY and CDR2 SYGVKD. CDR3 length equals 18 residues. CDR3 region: CAISESPGTGLIQETQYF. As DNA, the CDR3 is TGTGCCATCAGTGAGTCACCCGGGACAGGGCTGATCCAAGAGACCCAGTACTTC.

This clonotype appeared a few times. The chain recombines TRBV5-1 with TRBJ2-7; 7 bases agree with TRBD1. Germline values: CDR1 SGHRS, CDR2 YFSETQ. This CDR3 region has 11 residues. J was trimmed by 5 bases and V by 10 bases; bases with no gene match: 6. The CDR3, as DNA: TGCGCCGGTAAGACAGGGAACGAGCAGTACTTC. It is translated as CAGKTGNEQYF.

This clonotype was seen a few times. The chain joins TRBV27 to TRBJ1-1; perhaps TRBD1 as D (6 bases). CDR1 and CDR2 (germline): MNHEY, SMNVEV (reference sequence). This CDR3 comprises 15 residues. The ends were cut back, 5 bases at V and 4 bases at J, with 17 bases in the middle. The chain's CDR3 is CASSPPRGLGTEAFF. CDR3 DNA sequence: TGTGCCAGCAGTCCCCCCCGGGGGCTGGGCACTGAAGCTTTCTTT.

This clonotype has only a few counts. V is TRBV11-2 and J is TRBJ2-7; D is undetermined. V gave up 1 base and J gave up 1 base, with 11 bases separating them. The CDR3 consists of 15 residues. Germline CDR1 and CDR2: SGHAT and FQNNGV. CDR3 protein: CASSLGPTGSYEQYF. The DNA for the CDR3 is TGTGCCAGCAGCTTAGGCCCCACGGGTTCCTACGAGCAGTACTTC.

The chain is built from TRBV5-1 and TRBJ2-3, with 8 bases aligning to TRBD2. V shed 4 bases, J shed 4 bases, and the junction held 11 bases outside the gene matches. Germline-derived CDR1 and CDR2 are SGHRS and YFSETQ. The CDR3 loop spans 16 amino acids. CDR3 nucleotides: TGCGCCAGCAGCCCACTGCCGGGGGGGAGCCCAGATACGCAGTATTTT. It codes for CASSPLPGGSPDTQYF.